This T cell receptor beta chain stems from a study of T cells in pancreatic ductal adenocarcinoma. The V end lost 0 bases, the J end lost 0 bases, and 6 bases lay between the germline ends. Germline V gives CDR1 SGHDN, CDR2 FVKESK. The CDR3 extends over 14 amino acids. Notes on this clone: Its antigen is undetermined.

The data were produced by immunoSEQ multiplex PCR, yet TCRdb's version contains in-frame clones alone and is incomplete. The table includes about 16,000 clones, about 90% detected once. The selected patients with pancreatic ductal adenocarcinoma had surgery but no neoadjuvant therapy. Overall study findings and caveats: Results skew toward the minority of patients with early-stage disease.

The chain is built from TRBV14 and TRBJ2-7, with D unclear. The TCR was taken from a human donor with pancreatic ductal adenocarcinoma. The sequenced sample was PBMCs. CDR3 sequence: CASSQDYSSYEQYF. CDR3 sequence (DNA): TGTGCCAGCAGCCAAGACTACAGCTCCTACGAGCAGTACTTC.